One T cell receptor (beta chain) is described in this entry. Antigen: not known. This entry belongs to a study of cytomegalovirus exposure and HLA in healthy donors. Study summary: The roughly 130 validation repertoires used the same platform as the roughly 700 first-cohort repertoires (as reported by a later analysis). Study-wide results and caveats: Listed as cytomegalovirus-associated were 150 to 200 TCR beta chains.

It was the approximately 110-subject validation cohort, separate from the roughly 700-subject first cohort, to which the donors belonged. J lost 4 bases, V lost 6 bases, and 8 bases had no gene match. Germline V gives CDR1 SNHLY, CDR2 FYNNEI. This CDR3 has 14 amino acids. Repertoires were generated with immunoSEQ multiplex PCR, while TCRdb's copy carries only in-frame clones and drops some. The top ten hold roughly 12% of the sample, which has 150,000 to 250,000 clones, around 80% seen once. Input material: PBMCs. This clonotype was obtained from a woman younger than 45 in good health and CMV-seropositive. V and J are TRBV2 and TRBJ2-5, with 7 bases matching TRBD1. The CDR3 reads CASRSGGSSETQYF. CDR3 DNA sequence: TGTGCCAGCAGGTCAGGGGGTTCTTCAGAGACCCAGTACTTC. The variable domain in full, with the rest retrieved from reference TRBV2 and TRBJ2-5, is EPEVTQTPSHQVTQMGQEVILRCVPISNHLYFYWYRQILGQKVEFLVSFYNNEISEKSEIFDDQFSVERPDGSNFTLKIRSTKLEDSAMYFCASRSGGSSETQYFGPGTRLLVL.